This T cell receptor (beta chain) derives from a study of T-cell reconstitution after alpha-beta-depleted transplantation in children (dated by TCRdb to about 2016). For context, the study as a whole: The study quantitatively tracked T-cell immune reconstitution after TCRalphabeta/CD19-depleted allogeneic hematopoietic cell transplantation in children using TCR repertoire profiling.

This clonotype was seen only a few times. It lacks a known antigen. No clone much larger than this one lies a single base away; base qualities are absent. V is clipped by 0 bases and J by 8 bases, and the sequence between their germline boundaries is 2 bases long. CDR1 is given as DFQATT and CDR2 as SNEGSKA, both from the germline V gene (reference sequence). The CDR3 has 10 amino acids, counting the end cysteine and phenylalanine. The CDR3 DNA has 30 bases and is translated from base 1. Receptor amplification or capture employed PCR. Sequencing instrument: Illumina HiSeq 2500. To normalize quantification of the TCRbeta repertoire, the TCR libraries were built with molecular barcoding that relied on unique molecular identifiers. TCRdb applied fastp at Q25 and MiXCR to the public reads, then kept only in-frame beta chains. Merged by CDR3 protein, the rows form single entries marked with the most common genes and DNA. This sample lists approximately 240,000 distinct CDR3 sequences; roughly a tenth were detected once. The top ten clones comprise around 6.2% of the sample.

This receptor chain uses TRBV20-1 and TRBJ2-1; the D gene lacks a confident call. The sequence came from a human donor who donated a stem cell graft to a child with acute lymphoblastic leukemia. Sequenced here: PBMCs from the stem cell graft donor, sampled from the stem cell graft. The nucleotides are TGCAGTGCTAGAGAGTATGAGCAGTTCTTC. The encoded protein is CSAREYEQFF.